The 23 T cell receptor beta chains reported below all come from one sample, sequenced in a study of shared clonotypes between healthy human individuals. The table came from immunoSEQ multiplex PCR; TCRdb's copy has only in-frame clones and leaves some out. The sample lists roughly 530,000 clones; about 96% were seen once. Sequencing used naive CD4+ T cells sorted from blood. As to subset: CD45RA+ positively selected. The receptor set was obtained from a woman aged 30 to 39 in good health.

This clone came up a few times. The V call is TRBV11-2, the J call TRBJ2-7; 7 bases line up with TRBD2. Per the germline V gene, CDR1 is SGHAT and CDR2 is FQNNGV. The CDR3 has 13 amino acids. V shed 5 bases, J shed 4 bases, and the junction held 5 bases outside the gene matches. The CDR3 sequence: CASSPAGRYEQYF. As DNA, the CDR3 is TGTGCCAGCAGCCCCGCCGGGAGGTACGAGCAGTACTTC.

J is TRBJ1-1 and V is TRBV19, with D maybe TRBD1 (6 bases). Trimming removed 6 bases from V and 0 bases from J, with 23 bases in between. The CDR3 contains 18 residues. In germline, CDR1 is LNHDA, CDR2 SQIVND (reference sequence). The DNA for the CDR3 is TGTGCCAGTAGCTACAGGGTAAGCCTCGGAATCATGAACACTGAAGCTTTCTTT. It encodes CASSYRVSLGIMNTEAFF.

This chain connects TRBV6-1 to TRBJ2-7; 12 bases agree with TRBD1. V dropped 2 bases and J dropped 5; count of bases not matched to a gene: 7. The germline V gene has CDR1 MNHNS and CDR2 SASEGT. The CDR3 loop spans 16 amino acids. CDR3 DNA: TGTGCCAGCAGTGAATTTGGGACAGGGGGCCCCCACGAGCAGTACTTC. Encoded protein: CASSEFGTGGPHEQYF.

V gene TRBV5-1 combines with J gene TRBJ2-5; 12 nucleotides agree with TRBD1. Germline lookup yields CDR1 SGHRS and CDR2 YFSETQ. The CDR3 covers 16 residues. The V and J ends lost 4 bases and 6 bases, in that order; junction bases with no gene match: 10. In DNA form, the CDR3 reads TGCGCCAGCAGCCCCACACCGGGACAGGGGGCTAAGACCCAGTACTTC. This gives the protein CASSPTPGQGAKTQYF.

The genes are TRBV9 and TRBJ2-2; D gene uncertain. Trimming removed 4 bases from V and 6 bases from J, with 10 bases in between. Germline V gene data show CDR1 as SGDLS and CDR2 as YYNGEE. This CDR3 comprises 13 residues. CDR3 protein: CASSSHLPGELFF. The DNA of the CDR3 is TGTGCCAGCAGCTCCCACCTCCCCGGGGAGCTGTTTTTT.

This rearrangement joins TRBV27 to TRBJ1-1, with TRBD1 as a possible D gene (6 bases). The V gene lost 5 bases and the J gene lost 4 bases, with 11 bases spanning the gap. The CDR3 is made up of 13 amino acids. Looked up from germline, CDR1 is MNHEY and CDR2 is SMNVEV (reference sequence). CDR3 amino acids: CASSPSGATEAFF. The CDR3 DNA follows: TGTGCCAGCAGTCCCTCAGGGGCCACTGAAGCTTTCTTT.

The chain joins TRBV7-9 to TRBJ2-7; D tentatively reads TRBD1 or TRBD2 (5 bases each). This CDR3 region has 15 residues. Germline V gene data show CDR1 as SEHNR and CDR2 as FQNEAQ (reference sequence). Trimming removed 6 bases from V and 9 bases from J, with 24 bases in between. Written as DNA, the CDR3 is TGTGCCAGCAGTATCGGCCGGGACGATCACCTTGGGCAGTACTTC. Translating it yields CASSIGRDDHLGQYF. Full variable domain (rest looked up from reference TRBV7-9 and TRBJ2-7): DTGVSQNPRHKITKRGQNVTFRCDPISEHNRLYWYRQTLGQGPEFLTYFQNEAQLEKSRLLSDRFSAERPKGSFSTLEIQRTEQGDSAMYLCASSIGRDDHLGQYFGPGTRLTVT.

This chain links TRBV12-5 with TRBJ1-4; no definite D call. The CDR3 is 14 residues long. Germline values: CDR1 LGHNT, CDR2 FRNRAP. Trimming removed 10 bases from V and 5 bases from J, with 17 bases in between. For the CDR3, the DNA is TGTGCTACCAACCAGGAATTCTCGAATGAAAAACTGTTTTTT. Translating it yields CATNQEFSNEKLFF. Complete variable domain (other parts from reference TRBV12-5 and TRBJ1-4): DARVTQTPRHKVTEMGQEVTMRCQPILGHNTVFWYRQTMMQGLELLAYFRNRAPLDDSGMPKDRFSAEMPDATLATLKIQPSEPRDSAVYFCATNQEFSNEKLFFGSGTQLSVL.

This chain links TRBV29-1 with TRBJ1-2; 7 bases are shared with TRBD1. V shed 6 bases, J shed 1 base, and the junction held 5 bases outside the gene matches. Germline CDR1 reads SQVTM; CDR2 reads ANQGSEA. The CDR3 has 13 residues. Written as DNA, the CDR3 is TGCAGCGTAGAGGGGGCCGGTAACTATGGCTACACCTTC. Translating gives CSVEGAGNYGYTF. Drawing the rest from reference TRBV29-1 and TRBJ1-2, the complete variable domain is SAVISQKPSRDICQRGTSLTIQCQVDSQVTMMFWYRQQPGQSLTLIATANQGSEATYESGFVIDKFPISRPNLTFSTLTVSNMSPEDSSIYLCSVEGAGNYGYTFGSGTRLTVV.

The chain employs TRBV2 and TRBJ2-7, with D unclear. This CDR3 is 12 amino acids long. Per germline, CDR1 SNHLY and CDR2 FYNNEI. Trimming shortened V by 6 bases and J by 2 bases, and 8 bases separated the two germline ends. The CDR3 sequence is CASRDDTYEQYF. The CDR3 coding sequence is TGTGCCAGCAGGGACGATACCTACGAGCAGTACTTC.

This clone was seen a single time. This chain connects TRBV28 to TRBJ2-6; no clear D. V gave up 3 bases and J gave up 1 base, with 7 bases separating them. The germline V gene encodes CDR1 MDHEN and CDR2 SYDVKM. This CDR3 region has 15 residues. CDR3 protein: CASSFTGSGANVLTF. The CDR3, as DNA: TGTGCCAGCAGTTTTACCGGGTCTGGGGCCAACGTCCTGACTTTC. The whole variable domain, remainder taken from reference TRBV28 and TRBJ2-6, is DVKVTQSSRYLVKRTGEKVFLECVQDMDHENMFWYRQDPGLGLRLIYFSYDVKMKEKGDIPEGYSVSREKKERFSLILESASTNQTSMYLCASSFTGSGANVLTFGAGSRLTVL.

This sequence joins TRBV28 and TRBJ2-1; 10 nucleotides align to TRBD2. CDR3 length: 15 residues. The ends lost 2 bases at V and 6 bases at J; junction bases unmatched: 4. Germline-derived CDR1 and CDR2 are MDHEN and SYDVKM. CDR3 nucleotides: TGTGCCAGCAGTTTACTCACTAGCGGGATCAATGAGCAGTTCTTC. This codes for CASSLLTSGINEQFF.

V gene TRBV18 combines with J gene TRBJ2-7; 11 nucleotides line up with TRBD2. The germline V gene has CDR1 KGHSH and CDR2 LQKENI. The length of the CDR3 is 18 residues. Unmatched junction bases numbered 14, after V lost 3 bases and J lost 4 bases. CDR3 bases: TGTGCCAGCTCACCTAAGGGCCCCCCGACTAGCGGGGTGTACGAGCAGTACTTC. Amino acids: CASSPKGPPTSGVYEQYF.

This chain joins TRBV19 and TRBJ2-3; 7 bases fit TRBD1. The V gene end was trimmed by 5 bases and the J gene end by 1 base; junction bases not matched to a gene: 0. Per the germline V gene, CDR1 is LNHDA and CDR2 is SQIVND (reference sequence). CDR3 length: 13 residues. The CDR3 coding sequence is TGTGCCAGTAGTCAGGGGGGCACAGATACGCAGTATTTT. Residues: CASSQGGTDTQYF. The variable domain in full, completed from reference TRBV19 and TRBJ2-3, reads DGGITQSPKYLFRKEGQNVTLSCEQNLNHDAMYWYRQDPGQGLRLIYYSQIVNDFQKGDIAEGYSVSREKKESFPLTVTSAQKNPTAFYLCASSQGGTDTQYFGPGTRLTVL.

As DNA, the CDR3 is TGTGCCAGCAGTTTAAAGACAGGGTATGGCTACACCTTC. Its protein is CASSLKTGYGYTF. This chain connects TRBV28 to TRBJ1-2; 7 bases map to TRBD1. The CDR3 is 13 amino acids. CDR1 is MDHEN, CDR2 SYDVKM, per germline. The V gene end was trimmed by 2 bases and the J gene end by 5 bases; junction bases not matched to a gene: 2.

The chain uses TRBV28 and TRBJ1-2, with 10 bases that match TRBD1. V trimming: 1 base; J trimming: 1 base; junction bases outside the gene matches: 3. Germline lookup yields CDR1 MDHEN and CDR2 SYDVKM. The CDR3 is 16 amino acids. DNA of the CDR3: TGTGCCAGCAGTTTATTCCGGACAGGGGGTAACTATGGCTACACCTTC. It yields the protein CASSLFRTGGNYGYTF.

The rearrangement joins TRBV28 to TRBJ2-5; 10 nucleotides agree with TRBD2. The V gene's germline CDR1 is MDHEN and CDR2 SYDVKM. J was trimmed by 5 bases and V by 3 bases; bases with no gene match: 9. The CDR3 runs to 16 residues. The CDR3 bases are TGTGCCAGCAGTTTCTTGACTAGCGGGCTTCGGGAGACCCAGTACTTC. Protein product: CASSFLTSGLRETQYF.

The CDR3 loop reads CAIRGTSAPRGAYNEQFF. The CDR3 DNA sequence: TGTGCCATCAGGGGGACTAGCGCGCCTCGTGGTGCCTACAATGAGCAGTTCTTC. The gene calls are TRBV10-3 and TRBJ2-1, with 10 bases aligning to TRBD2. The CDR3 extends over 18 amino acids. Germline V CDR1 and CDR2: ENHRY, SYGVKD. Trimming cost V 6 bases and J 2 bases; bases outside gene matches: 13.

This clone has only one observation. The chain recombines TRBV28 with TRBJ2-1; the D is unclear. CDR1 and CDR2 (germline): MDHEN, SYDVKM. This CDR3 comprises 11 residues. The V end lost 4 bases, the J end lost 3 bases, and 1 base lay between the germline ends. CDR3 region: CASSYYNEQFF. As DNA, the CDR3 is TGTGCCAGCAGTTACTACAATGAGCAGTTCTTC.

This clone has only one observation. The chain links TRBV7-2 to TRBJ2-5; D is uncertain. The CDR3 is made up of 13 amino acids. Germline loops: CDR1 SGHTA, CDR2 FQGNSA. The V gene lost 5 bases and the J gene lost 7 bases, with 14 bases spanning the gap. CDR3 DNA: TGTGCCAGCAGCCAGATACCCTCCCGGACCCAGTACTTC. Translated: CASSQIPSRTQYF.

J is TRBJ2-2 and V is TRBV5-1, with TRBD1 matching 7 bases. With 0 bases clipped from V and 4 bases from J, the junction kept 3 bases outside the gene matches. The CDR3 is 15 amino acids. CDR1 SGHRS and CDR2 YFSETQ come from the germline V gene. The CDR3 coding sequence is TGCGCCAGCAGCTTGGAGACAGGGTTCACCGGGGAGCTGTTTTTT. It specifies CASSLETGFTGELFF.

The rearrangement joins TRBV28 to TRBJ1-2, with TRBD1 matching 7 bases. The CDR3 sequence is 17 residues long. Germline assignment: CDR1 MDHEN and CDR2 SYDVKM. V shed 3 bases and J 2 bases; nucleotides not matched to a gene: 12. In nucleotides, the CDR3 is TGTGCCAGCAGTTTGATCCGGGACAGCGGTATGAACTATGGCTACACCTTC. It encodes CASSLIRDSGMNYGYTF.

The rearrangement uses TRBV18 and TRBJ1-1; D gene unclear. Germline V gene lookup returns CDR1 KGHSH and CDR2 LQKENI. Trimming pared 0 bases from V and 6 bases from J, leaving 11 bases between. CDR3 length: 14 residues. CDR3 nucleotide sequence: TGTGCCAGCTCACCACCGAATCTAGATGCTGAAGCTTTCTTT. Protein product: CASSPPNLDAEAFF.